The TCR beta chain under discussion was sequenced for a study of blood T cell repertoires in COVID-19. CDR3 length: 14 amino acids. The germline V gene has CDR1 KGHSH and CDR2 LQKENI. The V and J ends lost 1 base and 2 bases respectively, with 6 bases between them. Assay: immunoSEQ multiplex PCR; the TCRdb copy retains only in-frame clones and omits some. The data contain 310,000 or so clones, roughly 86% of them singletons. V is TRBV18 and J is TRBJ1-5, with D unclear. This clonotype originated in a woman aged 45-65 years with acute or convalescent COVID-19. Sequencing was performed on peripheral blood. The CDR3 spells CASSPQTGNQPQHF. The DNA of the CDR3 is TGTGCCAGCTCACCACAAACGGGCAATCAGCCCCAGCATTTT. Using reference TRBV18 and TRBJ1-5 for the parts outside the CDR3, the full variable domain is NAGVMQNPRHLVRRRGQEARLRCSPMKGHSHVYWYRQLPEEGLKFMVYLQKENIIDESGMPKERFSAEFPKEGPSILRIQQVVRGDSAAYFCASSPQTGNQPQHFGDGTRLSIL.